Detailed here is one T cell receptor (beta chain). Profiling relied on immunoSEQ multiplex PCR, and the TCRdb table lists in-frame clones only, not all of them. The table shows 130,000 or so clones, with over 85% occurring only once. These data are taken from a study of T cell responses to AZD1222 COVID-19 vaccine. CDR3 length equals 15 residues. Germline CDR1 SGHAT, CDR2 FQNNGV. With 0 bases clipped from V and 5 bases from J, the junction kept 4 bases outside the gene matches. The sequence was collected from an adult in good health. The gene calls are TRBV11-2 and TRBJ2-7; TRBD1 aligns across 10 bases. The sequencing here drew on peripheral blood, taken on day 0 of AZD1222 vaccination. CDR3 sequence: CASSLEPGQGNEQYF. The CDR3 DNA reads as TGTGCCAGCAGCTTAGAGCCGGGACAGGGGAACGAGCAGTACTTC.